This T cell receptor beta chain came from a study of OX40 agonist ivuxolimab in advanced cancers. Study-wide results and limits: Fewer expanded clones were found on average in CD4+ than in CD8+ T cells.

Data came from immunoSEQ multiplex PCR; TCRdb stores just in-frame clones and leaves some out. The data contain some 75,000 clones, 85% of them singletons. This clone has a handful of counts. No antigen is known for it. The receptor comes from an adult with an advanced solid tumor such as melanoma, head and neck, liver or kidney cancer. The sample in question was CD4+ or CD8+ T cells sorted from blood, obtained in a trial of the OX40 agonist ivuxolimab.

The CDR3 nucleotides read TGTGCCAGCACCCGCTCAGGGCAGAAGGAAGCTTTCTTT. Its translation: CASTRSGQKEAFF. This chain connects TRBV5-4 to TRBJ1-1; TRBD1 is a possible D gene (5 bases). V was trimmed by 6 bases and J by 8 bases, leaving 17 bases between them. This CDR3 comprises 13 residues. Germline values: CDR1 SGHNT, CDR2 YYREEE (reference sequence).